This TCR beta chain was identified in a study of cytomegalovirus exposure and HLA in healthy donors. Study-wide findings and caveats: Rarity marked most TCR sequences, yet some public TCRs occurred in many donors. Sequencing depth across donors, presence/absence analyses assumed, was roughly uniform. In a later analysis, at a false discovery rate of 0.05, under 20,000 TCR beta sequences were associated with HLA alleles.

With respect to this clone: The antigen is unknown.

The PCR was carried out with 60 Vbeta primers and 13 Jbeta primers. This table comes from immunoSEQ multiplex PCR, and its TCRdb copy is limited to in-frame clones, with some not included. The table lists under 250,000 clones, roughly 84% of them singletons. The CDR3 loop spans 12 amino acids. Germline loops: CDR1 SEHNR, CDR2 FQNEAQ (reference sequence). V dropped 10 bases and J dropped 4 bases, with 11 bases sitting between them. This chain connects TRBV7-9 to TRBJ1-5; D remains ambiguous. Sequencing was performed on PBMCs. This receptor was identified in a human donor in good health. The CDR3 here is CAISRGNQPQHF. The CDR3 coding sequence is TGTGCCATAAGTCGGGGAAATCAGCCCCAGCATTTT.